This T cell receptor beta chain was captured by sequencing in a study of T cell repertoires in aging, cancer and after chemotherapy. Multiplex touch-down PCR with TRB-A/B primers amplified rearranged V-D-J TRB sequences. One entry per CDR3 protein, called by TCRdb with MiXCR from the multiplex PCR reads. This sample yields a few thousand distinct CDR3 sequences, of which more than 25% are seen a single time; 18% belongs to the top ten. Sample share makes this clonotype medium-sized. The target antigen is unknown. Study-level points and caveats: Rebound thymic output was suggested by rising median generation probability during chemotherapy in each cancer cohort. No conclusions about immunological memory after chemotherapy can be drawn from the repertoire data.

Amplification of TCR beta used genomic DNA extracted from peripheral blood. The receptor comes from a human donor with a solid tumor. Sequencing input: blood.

Written as DNA, the CDR3 is TGTGCCAGCAGCCTGGGGACAGCCGCTAACTATGGCTACACCTTC. The encoded protein is CASSLGTAANYGYTF. The chain employs TRBV6-5 and TRBJ1-2; 7 bases are shared with TRBD1. J lost 0 bases, V lost 6 bases, and 7 bases had no gene match. CDR3 length equals 15 residues. Per germline, CDR1 MNHEY and CDR2 SVGAGI.